One and the same sample provided the 21 T cell receptor beta chains below, sequenced in a study of T cell changes during pregnancy in multiple sclerosis. Assay: immunoSEQ multiplex PCR; the TCRdb copy retains only in-frame clones and omits some. The profile shows about 36,000 clones, 88% of them singletons. Specimen: CD4+ T cells from peripheral blood mononuclear cells, collected in the first trimester of pregnancy. The receptors shown here come from a female donor with multiple sclerosis, enrolled in a pregnancy study.

The chain's CDR3 is CASSELTSGRISYNEQFF. The CDR3 DNA is TGTGCCAGCAGTGAATTAACTAGCGGGAGGATATCCTACAATGAGCAGTTCTTC. The chain joins TRBV6-1 to TRBJ2-1; 12 bases align to TRBD2. Germline CDR1 MNHNS, CDR2 SASEGT. This CDR3 spans 18 amino acids. The J segment lost 1 base and the V segment lost 2 bases, leaving 6 bases of the junction unmatched.

The genes are TRBV9 and TRBJ2-2; 10 positions match TRBD2. The CDR3 has 19 amino acids. CDR1 SGDLS and CDR2 YYNGEE come from the germline V gene. The J segment lost 4 bases and the V segment lost 0 bases, leaving 12 bases of the junction unmatched. The CDR3 bases are TGTGCCAGCAGCGTAGTGGGTCTAGCGGGGGCCCCGGGCACCGGGGAGCTGTTTTTT. Its protein is CASSVVGLAGAPGTGELFF.

The chain uses TRBV2 and TRBJ2-7; 7 positions match TRBD2. There are 18 residues in the CDR3. Germline V gene sequence: CDR1 SNHLY, CDR2 FYNNEI. V shed 4 bases, J shed 5 bases, and the junction held 20 bases outside the gene matches. CDR3 residues: CASSVFRGVGGSGDEQYF. CDR3 nucleotides: TGTGCCAGCAGTGTCTTTCGGGGTGTGGGCGGGAGCGGGGACGAGCAGTACTTC.

V is TRBV2 and J is TRBJ2-1, with TRBD2 matching over 9 bases. J gave up 8 bases and V 6 bases, and 8 bases lay outside the gene matches. The CDR3 is 14 residues long. Germline CDR1 reads SNHLY; CDR2 reads FYNNEI. CDR3 DNA: TGTGCCAGCAGCCGCCCGCGGGAGGGGCATGAGCAGTTCTTC. Amino acid sequence: CASSRPREGHEQFF. Supplemented by reference TRBV2 and TRBJ2-1, the full variable domain reads EPEVTQTPSHQVTQMGQEVILRCVPISNHLYFYWYRQILGQKVEFLVSFYNNEISEKSEIFDDQFSVERPDGSNFTLKIRSTKLEDSAMYFCASSRPREGHEQFFGPGTRLTVL.

This chain links TRBV7-2 with TRBJ2-6; D may be TRBD2 (6 bases). The CDR3 contains 17 residues. The V and J ends lost 4 bases and 2 bases respectively, with 15 bases between them. The V gene's germline CDR1 is SGHTA and CDR2 FQGNSA. The CDR3 DNA is TGTGCCAGCAGCTCTCATCGACCGGGGGCTGGGGCCAACGTCCTGACTTTC. The encoded protein is CASSSHRPGAGANVLTF.

This rearrangement joins TRBV5-6 to TRBJ2-5; D is ambiguous. Germline CDR1 and CDR2: SGHDT and YYEEEE. V was pared by 0 bases and J by 5 bases, with 14 bases between. The CDR3 is 15 amino acids. This chain's CDR3 is CASSLAPAVGETQYF. The CDR3 DNA is TGTGCCAGCAGCTTGGCCCCTGCGGTCGGGGAGACCCAGTACTTC.

This clone was observed once. The chain links TRBV15 to TRBJ1-3; D unresolved. Per the germline V gene, CDR1 is LNHNV and CDR2 is YYDKDF (reference sequence). Trimming removed 0 bases from V and 4 bases from J, with 16 bases in between. The CDR3 sequence is 17 residues long. The CDR3 spells CATSRDFNIGSGNTIYF. The CDR3 DNA is TGTGCCACCAGCAGAGATTTCAACATCGGGTCCGGAAACACCATATATTTT.

The V call is TRBV11-2, the J call TRBJ2-2; 8 bases are a match to TRBD1. The germline gives CDR1 SGHAT, CDR2 FQNNGV. J was trimmed by 5 bases and V by 0 bases; bases with no gene match: 8. This CDR3 has 17 amino acids. For the CDR3, the DNA is TGTGCCAGCAGCTTAGATTCCGCAGGGGGCGTTACCGGGGAGCTGTTTTTT. This gives the protein CASSLDSAGGVTGELFF.

The V and J genes are TRBV5-4 and TRBJ2-2; maybe TRBD2 (7 bases). Germline CDR1 is SGHNT and CDR2 is YYREEE (reference sequence). V gave up 4 bases and J gave up 5 bases, with 15 bases separating them. The length of the CDR3 is 15 residues. Here the CDR3 reads CASSPGGGVTGELFF. As DNA, the CDR3 is TGTGCCAGCAGCCCGGGGGGCGGGGTTACCGGGGAGCTGTTTTTT. The full variable domain, with the rest looked up from reference TRBV5-4 and TRBJ2-2, is ETGVTQSPTHLIKTRGQQVTLRCSSQSGHNTVSWYQQALGQGPQFIFQYYREEENGRGNFPPRFSGLQFPNYSSELNVNALELDDSALYLCASSPGGGVTGELFFGEGSRLTVL.

This rearrangement joins TRBV5-1 to TRBJ2-2; D might be TRBD2 (5 bases). There are 17 residues in the CDR3. CDR1 is SGHRS, CDR2 YFSETQ, per germline. The V gene lost 2 bases and the J gene lost 1 base, with 15 bases spanning the gap. CDR3 coding DNA: TGCGCCAGCAGCTTTTTGGCCGGGAACGGGAACACCGGGGAGCTGTTTTTT. The encoded protein is CASSFLAGNGNTGELFF.

The chain combines TRBV19 with TRBJ2-5; 10 bases align to TRBD2. The CDR3 is 20 amino acids. Trimming removed 0 bases from V and 2 bases from J; junction bases left unmatched: 15. Germline V gene sequence: CDR1 LNHDA, CDR2 SQIVND (reference sequence). The DNA for the CDR3 is TGTGCCAGTAGTATAGATTTCCTAGCGGGAGTGACGAGGCTACAAGAGACCCAGTACTTC. It is translated as CASSIDFLAGVTRLQETQYF.

Details on this clone: This same CDR3 is encoded by further DNA sequences in the sample. The chain is built from TRBV19 and TRBJ1-1; TRBD1 is a possible D gene (5 bases). CDR3 length equals 14 residues. From germline, CDR1 is LNHDA and CDR2 SQIVND (reference sequence). Trimming stripped 6 bases from V and 3 bases from J, with 14 bases between. The CDR3 DNA sequence: TGTGCCAGTAGCCTCCGGGGGGAGGACACTGAAGCTTTCTTT. Protein product: CASSLRGEDTEAFF.

This chain connects TRBV9 to TRBJ2-1, with 13 bases fitting TRBD2. Germline CDR1 reads SGDLS; CDR2 reads YYNGEE. The CDR3 spans 16 residues. The V gene end was trimmed by 4 bases and the J gene end by 5 bases; junction bases not matched to a gene: 6. The chain's CDR3 is CASSPPGLAGNNEQFF. The CDR3 nucleotides read TGTGCCAGCAGCCCCCCGGGACTAGCGGGGAACAATGAGCAGTTCTTC. The full variable domain, its missing parts supplied by reference TRBV9 and TRBJ2-1, is DSGVTQTPKHLITATGQRVTLRCSPRSGDLSVYWYQQSLDQGLQFLIQYYNGEERAKGNILERFSAQQFPDLHSELNLSSLELGDSALYFCASSPPGLAGNNEQFFGPGTRLTVL.

This chain joins TRBV6-6 and TRBJ1-1, with TRBD1 matching 9 bases. With 6 bases clipped from V and 6 bases from J, the junction kept 8 bases outside the gene matches. The CDR3 has 14 amino acids. The germline V gene encodes CDR1 MNHNY and CDR2 SVGAGI (reference sequence). DNA for the CDR3: TGTGCCAGCAGCCTCACAGGGGGCAATGCTGAAGCTTTCTTT. It specifies CASSLTGGNAEAFF.

The V gene is TRBV11-3, the J gene TRBJ2-5; D is perhaps TRBD2 (6 bases). Deletions cut 3 bases from V and 2 bases from J, with 7 bases between. In germline, CDR1 is SGHNT, CDR2 YENEEA. The CDR3 totals 13 residues. The CDR3 coding sequence is TGTGCCAGCAGCTTGGGGGGTCAAGAGACCCAGTACTTC. This translates into CASSLGGQETQYF.

This chain joins TRBV19 and TRBJ1-3; D unresolved. V lost 3 bases to trimming and J lost 0 bases, with 12 bases between them. The CDR3 length is 16 residues. The germline V gene has CDR1 LNHDA and CDR2 SQIVND (reference sequence). The CDR3 is CASSMTTGGSGNTIYF. The CDR3 coding sequence is TGTGCCAGTAGTATGACGACTGGAGGCTCTGGAAACACCATATATTTT.

The V and J genes are TRBV4-2 and TRBJ2-4, with D maybe TRBD2 (6 bases). The CDR3 consists of 16 residues. CDR1 is LGHNA, CDR2 YNFKEQ, per germline. Trimming shortened V by 1 base and J by 6 bases, and 16 bases separated the two germline ends. The CDR3 DNA sequence: TGTGCCAGCAGCCAAGGTAGGGGTCAGGGAGGAAACATTCAGTACTTC. As protein: CASSQGRGQGGNIQYF.

The chain links TRBV5-1 to TRBJ2-3; TRBD2 aligns across 14 bases. The CDR3 covers 16 residues. V dropped 3 bases and J dropped 4; count of bases not matched to a gene: 4. CDR1 is SGHRS, CDR2 YFSETQ, per germline. CDR3 sequence (DNA): TGCGCCAGCAGCTGGGGACTAGCGGGAGCGTCAGATACGCAGTATTTT. The encoded protein is CASSWGLAGASDTQYF.

The chain uses TRBV15 and TRBJ1-4; possibly TRBD1 for D (5 bases). V shed 5 bases and J shed 5 bases, with 15 bases lying between them. Germline V gives CDR1 LNHNV, CDR2 YYDKDF (reference sequence). The CDR3 has 15 residues. DNA of the CDR3: TGTGCCACCAGCCCTCGCGGAGGGGAGAATGAAAAACTGTTTTTT. Its translation: CATSPRGGENEKLFF.

The V gene is TRBV30, the J gene TRBJ2-1; 10 bases fit TRBD2. CDR3 length: 15 amino acids. The junction had 9 bases not matched to a gene; V was cut back by 3 bases and J by 7 bases. Germline-derived CDR1 and CDR2 are GTSNPN and SVGIG (reference sequence). CDR3 loop: CAWRRASGSRNEQFF. In DNA, the CDR3 is TGTGCCTGGAGACGGGCTAGCGGGAGTAGGAATGAGCAGTTCTTC. Combining the CDR3 with reference TRBV30 and TRBJ2-1 gives the whole variable domain SQTIHQWPATLVQPVGSPLSLECTVEGTSNPNLYWYRQAAGRGLQLLFYSVGIGQISSEVPQNLSASRPQDRQFILSSKKLLLSDSGFYLCAWRRASGSRNEQFFGPGTRLTVL.

This rearrangement joins TRBV28 to TRBJ1-2, with 10 nucleotides matching TRBD1. This CDR3 has 15 residues. The junction had 9 bases not matched to a gene; V was cut back by 5 bases and J by 6 bases. Germline V gene sequence: CDR1 MDHEN, CDR2 SYDVKM. This CDR3 reads CASSTSGQGWDGYTF. CDR3 coding DNA: TGTGCCAGCAGTACCTCGGGACAGGGGTGGGATGGCTACACCTTC.